This is a list of T cell receptor beta chains from one sample in a study of T cell repertoires in cytomegalovirus infection. TCRdb ran MiXCR on the reads and lists one entry per CDR3 protein. The data hold about 230,000 distinct CDR3 sequences, with approximately 22% observed a single time. Sequenced: CD8+ T cells from PBMCs. Receptors originate from a human donor in good health (CMV status not recorded). Some clones in this sample may be carry-over from other donors' samples. Each CDR3 is given with its conserved first and last residue. D genes are given only for firm matches. Size values are once, few and many counts, or a class for expanded clones, and some rows have none.

d_call clone_size j_call v_call cdr3_nt cdr3_aa
. . TRBJ1-2 TRBV29-1 TGCAGCGTTCACCTACTGGGGTATGGCTACACCTTC CSVHLLGYGYTF
. . TRBJ2-3 TRBV10-2 TGCGCCAGCAGTGAGGAGCATACGCAGTATTTT CASSEEHTQYF
TRBD1 few TRBJ2-7 TRBV19 TGTGCCAGCCGACAGGGGACGGGCGAGCAGTACTTC CASRQGTGEQYF
. . TRBJ1-6 TRBV19 TGTGCCAGTGGGCCATATTCACCCCTCCACTTT CASGPYSPLHF
TRBD2 . TRBJ2-1 TRBV7-9 TGTGCCAGCACCTCGACCCCATTCGCGGGGGTTGTATACAATGAGCAGTTCTTC CASTSTPFAGVVYNEQFF
. many TRBJ2-7 TRBV7-6 TGTGCCAGCAGCTCGGGTCCAAATATCGAGCAGTACTTC CASSSGPNIEQYF
. . TRBJ1-1 TRBV19 TGTGCCAGTAGTTCCTTGACCCGGGACACTGAAGCTTTCTTT CASSSLTRDTEAFF
. . TRBJ2-7 TRBV6-6 TGTGCCAGCAGTTACTACGGTTCCTACGAGCAGTACTTC CASSYYGSYEQYF
. many TRBJ2-2 TRBV12-3/TRBV12-4 TGTGCCAGCAATACAGGGACGAACACCGGGGAGCTGTTTTTT CASNTGTNTGELFF
. . TRBJ1-3 TRBV20-1 TGCAGTGCTAGGGCCCAAGACACTGGAAACACCATATATTTT CSARAQDTGNTIYF
. . TRBJ2-7 TRBV20-1 TGCAGTGCTAGAGAAGGGGGAGGGGACAGCCACTACGAGCAGTACTTC CSAREGGGDSHYEQYF
. . TRBJ2-7 TRBV20-1 TGCAGTGCCCCAGACCCCCTGGGCCTTTACGAGCGGTACTTC CSAPDPLGLYERYF
TRBD1 many TRBJ1-1 TRBV12-3/TRBV12-4 TGTGCCAGCAGCTCCGCCACGGACAGGGAGGGGAGCACTGAAGCTTTCTTT CASSSATDREGSTEAFF
. once TRBJ1-2 TRBV29-1 TGCAGCGTTGATTGGGGTGACGGCTACACCTTC CSVDWGDGYTF
. few TRBJ2-5 TRBV7-9 TGTGCCAGCAGCTTACCGGACAGGGGACTAGAAGAGACCCAGTACTTC CASSLPDRGLEETQYF
. many TRBJ2-7 TRBV28 TGTGCCAGCAGCCCCCATGCCCAGGACTACGAGCAGTACTTC CASSPHAQDYEQYF
. many TRBJ1-1 TRBV6-2/TRBV6-3 TGTGCCAGCTTATCGTACCTGAATCGGAACACTGAAGCTTTCTTT CASLSYLNRNTEAFF
TRBD2 few TRBJ2-3 TRBV15 TGTGCCACCAGCTACCTAGCGGGGAGTCCAGATACGCAGTATTTT CATSYLAGSPDTQYF
. . TRBJ2-3 TRBV6-1 TGTGCCAGCAGTTATGTTGGGGACCTAGATACGCAGTATTTT CASSYVGDLDTQYF
TRBD2 . TRBJ2-7 TRBV7-9 TGTCCCAGCAGCCCCGGGACTAGCGGGGGCCTACCCTACGAGCAGTACTTC CPSSPGTSGGLPYEQYF
. many TRBJ2-7 TRBV7-6 TGTGCCAGCAGCTTAGAACCAACAGTGGGTGAGCAGTACTTC CASSLEPTVGEQYF
. many TRBJ2-1 TRBV7-2 TGTGCCAGCAGCTTAATGTTTTACAATGAGCAGTTCTTC CASSLMFYNEQFF
. few TRBJ2-2 TRBV19 TGTGCCAGTAGTATCGGGGACACCGGGGAGCTGTTTTTT CASSIGDTGELFF
. . TRBJ1-1 TRBV19 TGTGCCAGTAGAGAACTCACTGGCGGGGGGTGGACTGAAGCTTTCTTT CASRELTGGGWTEAFF
. . TRBJ2-7 TRBV29-1 TGCAGCGTTGAAAATGGAGGCGGGGACTTTGGAGAGCAGTACTTC CSVENGGGDFGEQYF
. . TRBJ1-2 TRBV29-1 TGCAGCGTTGGTACCTTTGGCACCTTC CSVGTFGTF
. . TRBJ2-7 TRBV2 TGTGCCAGCAGTGAGGGCGCCACCTACGAGCAGTACTTC CASSEGATYEQYF
TRBD2 . TRBJ2-3 TRBV20-1 TGCAGTGCTATCAGCGGGGGTCCCGGAGATACGCAGTATTTT CSAISGGPGDTQYF
TRBD1 . TRBJ2-3 TRBV24-1 TGTGCCACCAGTGACCAGACAGGGACCTCACAAGATACGCAGTATTTT CATSDQTGTSQDTQYF
. many TRBJ1-1 TRBV12-3/TRBV12-4 TGTGCCAGCATAGGGGGGAACACTGAAGCTTTCTTT CASIGGNTEAFF
. many TRBJ1-2 TRBV20-1 TGCAGTGCTAGTTTTGTAGGACAGAACTATGGCTACACCTTC CSASFVGQNYGYTF
. . TRBJ2-3 TRBV19 TGTGCCAGTATGCGGACTGCTAGCACAGATACGCAGTATTTT CASMRTASTDTQYF
. few TRBJ2-7 TRBV28 TGTGCCAGCAGTCCCCCCTGGGGGAACGAGCAGTACTTC CASSPPWGNEQYF
TRBD2 few TRBJ2-1 TRBV6-4 TGTGCCAGCAGTGGGGCGGGGGGTTCCTACAATGAGCAGTTCTTC CASSGAGGSYNEQFF
. many TRBJ1-1 TRBV7-9 TGTGCCAGCAGCTCGTGGGACACTGAAGCTTTCTTT CASSSWDTEAFF
. few TRBJ2-7 TRBV12-3/TRBV12-4 TGTGCCAGCAGTTTGTCTTCGGGTAACGAGCAGTACTTC CASSLSSGNEQYF
. . TRBJ1-5 TRBV6-6 TGTGCCAGCAGGCAAGAACAGGGCTGGGATCAGCCCCAGCATTTT CASRQEQGWDQPQHF
TRBD1 . TRBJ2-3 TRBV2 TGTGCCAGCAGCTGGACAGGGGCCACCACAGATACGCAGTATTTT CASSWTGATTDTQYF
TRBD2 . TRBJ2-3 TRBV7-6 TGTGCCAGCACACACCGGGAGGGATCACCAGATACGCAGTATTTT CASTHREGSPDTQYF
. few TRBJ2-5 TRBV7-9 TGTGCCAGCAGCGAGGGGGGGCCCAAAGAGACCCAGTACTTC CASSEGGPKETQYF
. few TRBJ2-7 TRBV2 TGTGCCAGCAGTGCCCCGCAGGAGGGGATCTACGAGCAGTACTTC CASSAPQEGIYEQYF
. few TRBJ2-7 TRBV6-1 TGTGCCAGCAGGCGGGACTCCCTCTACTACGAGCAGTACTTC CASRRDSLYYEQYF
. many TRBJ2-1 TRBV9 TGTGCCAGCAGCGTAGAAGGGGTTAACGGCTATGAGCAGTTCTTC CASSVEGVNGYEQFF
. few TRBJ2-3 TRBV29-1 TGCAGCGCACTCTACATGGGGGCATCCCCCACAGATACGCAGTATTTT CSALYMGASPTDTQYF
. . TRBJ1-2 TRBV7-9 TGTGCCAGCAGCGCTGGTACTTATGGCTACACCTTC CASSAGTYGYTF
. once TRBJ2-2 TRBV4-1 TGCGCCAGCAGCGGTTCCAGGGTGACCGGGGAGCTGTTTTTT CASSGSRVTGELFF
TRBD1 . TRBJ1-2 TRBV12-5 TGTGCTAGTGGCAATATGGGAACAGGGGACGGCTACACCTTC CASGNMGTGDGYTF
. once TRBJ2-4 TRBV28 TGTGTCAGCAGTTTCGCCAGGGCCAAAAACATTCAGTACTTC CVSSFARAKNIQYF
TRBD1 . TRBJ2-3 TRBV7-6 TGTGCCAGCAGCTCACGACAGGGGGCTCGGACAGATACGCAGTATTTT CASSSRQGARTDTQYF
TRBD1 many TRBJ2-1 TRBV28 TGTGCCAGCACTCCGTTGACAGGGAGCTCCTACAATGAGCAGTTCTTC CASTPLTGSSYNEQFF
. . TRBJ2-2 TRBV3-1 TGTGCCAGCAGCACAAACAGGGTTGGAGCGAACACCGGGGAGCTGTTTTTT CASSTNRVGANTGELFF
TRBD1 . TRBJ1-1 TRBV28 TGTGCCAGCAGTATGACAGGGGGCACTGAAGCTTTCTTT CASSMTGGTEAFF
TRBD2 few TRBJ2-1 TRBV9 TGTGCCAGCATGGACGGGGGGTACAATGAGCAGTTCTTC CASMDGGYNEQFF
. . TRBJ2-3 TRBV5-1 TGCGCCAGCAGCGGAACGACAGGGCGGGGGCAGTATTTT CASSGTTGRGQYF
TRBD2 few TRBJ2-3 TRBV7-6 TGTGCCAGCAGCCCGGGACTAGCGTTCACAGATACGCAGTATTTT CASSPGLAFTDTQYF